A single sample is the source of the 9 T cell receptor beta chains below, sequenced in a study of esophageal squamous cell carcinoma under preoperative chemotherapy. Time point denoted: after preoperative PTX-NDP chemotherapy. TCRdb re-called the PCR reads with MiXCR, one entry per CDR3 protein. In the table there are 9,500 to 12,000 distinct CDR3 sequences, roughly 60% of which are singletons. This material was collected from a patient given preoperative chemotherapy. The receptors here all came from a human donor with esophageal squamous cell carcinoma. The donor label of this sample is uncertain.

In its sample, this clonotype was seen a few times. The junction differs from germline at one of its ends, possibly a read error. This chain joins TRBV6-4 and TRBJ2-5; a weak D match, TRBD2 (5 bases). Germline CDR1 and CDR2: MRHNA and SNTAGT. The CDR3 covers 14 residues. CDR3 amino acids: CASSDSPRCEGIIF. The DNA for the CDR3 is TGTGCCAGCAGTGACTCGCCCAGGTGTGAGGGAATAATTTTC.

In its sample, this clonotype ranks as large. V and J are TRBV6-1 and TRBJ2-3; unclear D gene. The V gene lost 8 bases and the J gene lost 1 base, with 10 bases spanning the gap. The CDR3 sequence is 13 residues long. From germline, CDR1 is MNHNS and CDR2 SASEGT. CDR3 sequence: CASLAEGTDTQYF. DNA of the CDR3: TGTGCCAGCCTCGCCGAGGGCACAGATACGCAGTATTTT.

This clonotype has just a few counts. This sequence joins TRBV6-1 and TRBJ2-1; 9 positions match TRBD1. The J call may not be correct, given that the DNA end is closer to TRBJ2-7. Per germline, CDR1 MNHNS and CDR2 SASEGT. CDR3 length: 15 residues. CDR3: CASSPGQGVYNEQYF. CDR3 nucleotide sequence: TGTGCCAGCAGCCCGGGACAGGGAGTCTACAATGAGCAGTACTTC.

This chain uses TRBV6-1 with TRBJ2-5; no reliable D call. TRBJ2-7 matches the DNA end more closely, so the J call is doubtful. The CDR3 sequence is 11 residues long. Germline V gene data show CDR1 as MNHNS and CDR2 as SASEGT. In DNA form, the CDR3 reads TGTGCCAGCAGCACATGGGGCGAGCAGTACTTC. This sequence encodes CASSTWGEQYF.

J is TRBJ2-4 and V is TRBV27, with D possibly being TRBD1 (6 bases). The end of the DNA fits TRBJ2-5 better, so the J call may be wrong. CDR1 and CDR2 from the germline V gene are MNHEY and SMNVEV (reference sequence). The CDR3 length is 14 residues. The CDR3 region has the DNA TGTGCCAGCAGTTTGGGCAGGGGATGGGAGACCCAGTACTTC. This encodes CASSLGRGWETQYF.

The CDR3 reads CASSVEMAGELFF. The CDR3 bases are TGTGCCAGCAGTGTTGAGATGGCCGGGGAGCTGTTTTTT. The chain uses TRBV6-1 and TRBJ2-2, with D unclear. The germline gives CDR1 MNHNS, CDR2 SASEGT. V was trimmed by 4 bases and J by 6 bases, leaving 9 bases between them. The CDR3 has 13 residues.

In regard to this clonotype: The CDR3 end shows no conserved phenylalanine or tryptophan, and so a read error is likely. The DNA is left out, because the CDR3 cannot be placed on it with certainty; the CDR3 is given as TCRdb lists it. The V and J genes are TRBV6-1 and TRBJ2-5; TRBD1, the table's D call, lacks a check against the DNA. The CDR3 is 17 residues long, ends included. In germline, CDR1 is MNHNS, CDR2 SASEGT. The CDR3 loop is CASSEYLRWGPPETQYS.

The chain is built from TRBV7-9 and TRBJ2-3; 12 bases are shared with TRBD1. This CDR3 spans 18 amino acids. Germline values: CDR1 SEHNR, CDR2 FQNEAQ (reference sequence). V shed 4 bases and J 5 bases; nucleotides not matched to a gene: 13. CDR3 sequence: CASSSPRRDRGHQDTQYF. CDR3 bases: TGTGCCAGCAGCTCACCTCGCCGGGACAGGGGGCATCAAGATACGCAGTATTTT.

The chain employs TRBV6-1 and TRBJ2-1, with 13 bases matching TRBD2. Trimming cost V 11 bases and J 15 bases; bases outside gene matches: 7. Per germline, CDR1 MNHNS and CDR2 SASEGT. The CDR3 is 11 residues long. CDR3: CAWTSGRLGFF. The CDR3 DNA sequence: TGTGCCTGGACTAGCGGGAGATTAGGGTTCTTC.